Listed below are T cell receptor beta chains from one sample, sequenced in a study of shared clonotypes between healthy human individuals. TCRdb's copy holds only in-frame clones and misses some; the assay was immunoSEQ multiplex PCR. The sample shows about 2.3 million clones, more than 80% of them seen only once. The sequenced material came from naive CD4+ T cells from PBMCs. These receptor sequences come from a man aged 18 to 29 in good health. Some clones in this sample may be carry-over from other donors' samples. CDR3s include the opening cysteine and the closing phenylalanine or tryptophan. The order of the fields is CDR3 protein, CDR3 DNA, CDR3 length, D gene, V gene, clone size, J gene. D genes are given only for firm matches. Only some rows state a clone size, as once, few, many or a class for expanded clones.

CASSLVQVYDEQFF	TGTGCCAGCAGCTTAGTGCAGGTTTACGATGAGCAGTTCTTC	14	-	TRBV7-2	-	TRBJ2-1
CASSSAGANYGYTF	TGTGCCAGCAGTTCGGCAGGAGCTAACTATGGCTACACCTTC	14	-	TRBV27	-	TRBJ1-2
CASSLLGTGHNEKLFF	TGTGCCAGCAGCTTGTTGGGGACAGGGCACAATGAAAAACTGTTTTTT	16	TRBD1	TRBV5-6	-	TRBJ1-4
CASSFKGEKLFF	TGTGCCAGCAGCTTTAAGGGTGAAAAATTGTTTTTT	12	-	TRBV12-1	-	TRBJ1-4
CASSALGGSGNTIYF	TGTGCCAGCTCAGCGTTAGGGGGCTCTGGAAACACCATATATTTT	15	-	TRBV18	-	TRBJ1-3
CASSYSRGSYEQYF	TGTGCCAGCAGTTACTCTCGGGGGAGCTACGAGCAGTACTTC	14	-	TRBV6-5	-	TRBJ2-7
CASSYGARETQYF	TGTGCCAGCAGCTACGGAGCCCGAGAGACCCAGTACTTC	13	-	TRBV7-3	-	TRBJ2-5
CASSFLSLAGEAGELFF	TGTGCCAGCAGCTTTCTGTCTCTAGCGGGAGAGGCCGGGGAGCTGTTTTTT	17	TRBD2	TRBV5-5	once	TRBJ2-2
CASSLKAAYVEAFF	TGTGCCAGCAGCCTAAAGGCAGCCTATGTTGAAGCTTTCTTT	14	-	TRBV6-1	-	TRBJ1-1
CASELAGGYEQFF	TGTGCCAGCGAGCTAGCGGGAGGGTATGAGCAGTTCTTC	13	TRBD2	TRBV2	once	TRBJ2-1
CASTRQGNYGYTF	TGTGCCAGTACCCGACAGGGGAACTATGGCTACACCTTC	13	TRBD1	TRBV19	once	TRBJ1-2
CASSQDEWDSRPDTQYF	TGTGCCAGCAGCCAAGATGAGTGGGACAGTCGACCAGATACGCAGTATTTT	17	TRBD1	TRBV14	-	TRBJ2-3
CASSGRANYGYTF	TGTGCCAGTTCGGGCAGAGCTAACTATGGCTACACCTTC	13	-	TRBV5-4	-	TRBJ1-2
CASSPGQTYEQYF	TGTGCCAGCTCACCGGGACAAACCTACGAGCAGTACTTC	13	-	TRBV18	once	TRBJ2-7
CAIKPSSVLIYEQYF	TGTGCCATCAAACCGTCTTCCGTCTTGATCTACGAGCAGTACTTC	15	-	TRBV27	-	TRBJ2-7
CASSPYNSSGELFF	TGTGCCAGCAGCCCCTATAACTCGTCCGGGGAGCTGTTTTTT	14	-	TRBV7-3	-	TRBJ2-2
CASSLARRGNTEAFF	TGTGCCAGCAGCTTGGCCAGGAGGGGAAACACTGAAGCTTTCTTT	15	-	TRBV5-6	-	TRBJ1-1
CASSLPLGLAGESITSSTDTQYF	TGCGCCAGCAGCTTGCCTCTGGGGCTAGCGGGAGAGTCAATCACTTCGAGCACAGATACGCAGTATTTT	23	TRBD2	TRBV5-1	few	TRBJ2-3
CASSPYSGANVLTF	TGTGCCAGCAGCCCTTACTCTGGGGCCAACGTCCTGACTTTC	14	-	TRBV9	-	TRBJ2-6
CASSSGGRPNGYTF	TGTGCCAGCAGCTCAGGGGGCAGACCGAATGGCTACACCTTC	14	TRBD1	TRBV7-8	-	TRBJ1-2
CASRLLAGIEQFF	TGTGCCAGCCGACTCCTAGCGGGAATTGAGCAGTTCTTC	13	TRBD2	TRBV28	-	TRBJ2-1
CASSLTGTRNQPQHF	TGTGCCAGCAGTCTCACCGGGACACGGAATCAGCCCCAGCATTTT	15	-	TRBV2	-	TRBJ1-5
CASSPVAGAEQFF	TGTGCCAGCTCCCCCGTAGCGGGAGCTGAGCAGTTCTTC	13	TRBD2	TRBV18	-	TRBJ2-1
CASSPGTSGSYEQYF	TGTGCCAGCAGCCCGGGGACTAGCGGCTCCTACGAGCAGTACTTC	15	TRBD2	TRBV4-2	once	TRBJ2-7
CASSLSRSPGTVWGSSPLHF	TGTGCCAGCAGTTTAAGTCGGTCTCCCGGGACAGTGTGGGGGAGTTCACCCCTCCACTTT	20	TRBD1	TRBV28	-	TRBJ1-6
CASSEFRTGGGYTF	TGTGCCAGCAGTGAATTCCGGACAGGAGGTGGCTACACCTTC	14	TRBD1	TRBV25-1	-	TRBJ1-2
CASSQEGGPGVYNEQFF	TGCGCCAGCAGCCAAGAAGGAGGGCCAGGGGTATACAATGAGCAGTTCTTC	17	-	TRBV4-1	-	TRBJ2-1
CASSVQWGGLSNQPQHF	TGTGCCAGCAGCGTACAGTGGGGGGGACTTAGCAATCAGCCCCAGCATTTT	17	-	TRBV9	-	TRBJ1-5
CASSSRQGAYNEQFF	TGTGCCAGCAGTAGCCGGCAGGGAGCCTACAATGAGCAGTTCTTC	15	-	TRBV6-5	-	TRBJ2-1
CASSLELAGGYEQYF	TGTGCCAGCAGTTTAGAACTAGCGGGAGGCTACGAGCAGTACTTC	15	TRBD2	TRBV27	-	TRBJ2-7
CASTRTVTDTQYF	TGCGCCAGCACCAGGACAGTCACAGATACGCAGTATTTT	13	-	TRBV5-1	-	TRBJ2-3
CAISGLGGYEQYF	TGTGCCATCAGTGGACTGGGGGGCTACGAGCAGTACTTC	13	-	TRBV10-3	-	TRBJ2-7
CSVISDRNTGELFF	TGCAGCGTTATTTCCGACAGGAACACCGGGGAGCTGTTTTTT	14	-	TRBV29-1	-	TRBJ2-2
CASSRTLGNTEAFF	TGTGCCAGCAGTCGAACCCTTGGGAACACTGAAGCTTTCTTT	14	-	TRBV28	-	TRBJ1-1
CAWKAQAGNQPQHF	TGTGCCTGGAAGGCACAGGCGGGCAATCAGCCCCAGCATTTT	14	-	TRBV30	-	TRBJ1-5
CASSGDIFVANVLTF	TGTGCCAGCAGTGGCGATATTTTTGTGGCCAACGTCCTGACTTTC	15	-	TRBV6-5	-	TRBJ2-6
CASSFFPPGGYEQYF	TGTGCCAGCAGTTTTTTCCCTCCGGGAGGCTACGAGCAGTACTTC	15	TRBD2	TRBV27	-	TRBJ2-7
CARNTGADQPQHF	TGTGCCAGGAACACAGGGGCTGATCAGCCCCAGCATTTT	13	TRBD1	TRBV7-4	-	TRBJ1-5
CASSPGGGGQPQHF	TGTGCCAGCAGTCCGGGAGGTGGGGGTCAGCCCCAGCATTTT	14	-	TRBV28	-	TRBJ1-5
CASSFAPAAGELFF	TGCGCCAGCAGCTTCGCCCCCGCGGCCGGGGAGCTGTTTTTT	14	-	TRBV5-1	-	TRBJ2-2
CANGPPGGNQPQHF	TGTGCCAACGGGCCCCCGGGAGGCAATCAGCCCCAGCATTTT	14	-	TRBV28	-	TRBJ1-5
CASSYSGRENGYTF	TGTGCCAGCAGTTACTCGGGACGGGAAAATGGCTACACCTTC	14	-	TRBV6-5	once	TRBJ1-2
CASSYSGGRTNEKLFF	TGTGCCAGCAGTTACTCAGGGGGAAGAACTAATGAAAAACTGTTTTTT	16	-	TRBV6-5	-	TRBJ1-4
CAASGGGNQPQHF	TGTGCCGCAAGCGGGGGCGGGAATCAGCCCCAGCATTTT	13	-	TRBV28	-	TRBJ1-5
CASSLGPGQGLEQYF	TGTGCCAGCAGCTTGGGGCCGGGACAGGGGCTCGAGCAGTACTTC	15	TRBD1	TRBV5-5	-	TRBJ2-7
CASSPGGLAGEADTQYF	TGTGCCAGCAGTCCGGGCGGACTAGCGGGAGAGGCAGATACGCAGTATTTT	17	TRBD2	TRBV27	-	TRBJ2-3
CASSVETFTDTQYF	TGTGCCAGCAGCGTAGAGACATTTACAGATACGCAGTATTTT	14	-	TRBV9	-	TRBJ2-3
CASSWGDGATYEQYF	TGTGCCAGCAGTTGGGGGGACGGGGCGACCTACGAGCAGTACTTC	15	-	TRBV6-1	-	TRBJ2-7
CASSPPLLAGGNEQFF	TGTGCCAGCTCACCACCGTTACTAGCGGGAGGGAATGAGCAGTTCTTC	16	TRBD2	TRBV18	once	TRBJ2-1
CASSPQGNYGYTF	TGTGCCAGCAGCCCCCAGGGGAATTATGGCTACACCTTC	13	-	TRBV5-5	-	TRBJ1-2
CASSDGLAGPPYEQYF	TGTGCCAGCAGTGACGGGCTAGCGGGGCCACCCTACGAGCAGTACTTC	16	TRBD2	TRBV6-4	-	TRBJ2-7
CASSPAGQGAYEQYF	TGTGCCAGCTCACCGGCGGGACAGGGCGCCTACGAGCAGTACTTC	15	TRBD1	TRBV18	-	TRBJ2-7
CASSYSRQVRTDTQYF	TGTGCCAGCAGTTACTCGAGACAGGTCAGGACAGATACGCAGTATTTT	16	-	TRBV6-5	-	TRBJ2-3
CASSEVGVVYIQYF	TGTGCCAGCAGTGAAGTAGGGGTTGTGTACATTCAGTACTTC	14	-	TRBV2	-	TRBJ2-4
CASSLAFGAATDTQYF	TGTGCCAGCAGCTTAGCCTTCGGAGCGGCCACAGATACGCAGTATTTT	16	-	TRBV7-8	-	TRBJ2-3
CASRTRVQETQYF	TGTGCCAGCCGAACCCGGGTCCAAGAGACCCAGTACTTC	13	-	TRBV2	once	TRBJ2-5
CASSLMGSNTGELFF	TGTGCCAGCAGCTTAATGGGATCCAACACCGGGGAGCTGTTTTTT	15	-	TRBV7-3	-	TRBJ2-2
CASRPGGVDTEAFF	TGCGCCAGTCGCCCGGGGGGCGTGGACACTGAAGCTTTCTTT	14	-	TRBV5-1	-	TRBJ1-1